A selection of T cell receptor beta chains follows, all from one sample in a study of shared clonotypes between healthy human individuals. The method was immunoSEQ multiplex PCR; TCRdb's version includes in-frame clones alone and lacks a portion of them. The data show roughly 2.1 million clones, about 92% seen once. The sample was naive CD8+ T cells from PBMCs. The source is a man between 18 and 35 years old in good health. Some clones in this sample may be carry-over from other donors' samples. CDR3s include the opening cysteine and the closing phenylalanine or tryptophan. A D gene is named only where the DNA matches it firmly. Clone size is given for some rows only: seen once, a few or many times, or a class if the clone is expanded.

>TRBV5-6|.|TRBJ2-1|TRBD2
CASSRFGGGPPQQFF
TGTGCCAGCAGCCGTTTCGGGGGAGGGCCTCCTCAGCAGTTCTTC
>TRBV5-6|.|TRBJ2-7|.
CASSITGPRGSYEQYF
TGTGCCAGCAGTATTACAGGGCCTCGGGGGTCCTACGAGCAGTACTTC
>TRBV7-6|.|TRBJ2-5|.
CASSPREEGLQTQYF
TGTGCCAGCAGCCCCCGAGAGGAGGGGCTACAGACCCAGTACTTC
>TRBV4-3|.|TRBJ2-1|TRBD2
CASSQDRAGGFNEQFF
TGCGCCAGCAGCCAAGATAGAGCGGGAGGGTTCAATGAGCAGTTCTTC
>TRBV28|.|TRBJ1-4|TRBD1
CASSRRQGLANEKLFF
TGTGCCAGCAGTCGTCGACAGGGGCTGGCTAATGAAAAACTGTTTTTT
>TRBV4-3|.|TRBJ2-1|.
CASGLLSGPNEQFF
TGCGCCAGCGGATTACTGAGTGGCCCAAATGAGCAGTTCTTC
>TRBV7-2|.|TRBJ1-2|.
CASSLAGDGGYTF
TGTGCCAGCAGCTTAGCAGGGGATGGTGGCTACACCTTC
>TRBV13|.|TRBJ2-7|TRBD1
CASSPADRGLYEQYF
TGTGCCAGCAGCCCTGCAGACAGGGGACTCTACGAGCAGTACTTC
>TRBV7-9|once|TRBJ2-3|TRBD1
CASSPTGGGTDTQYF
TGTGCCAGCAGCCCGACAGGGGGAGGCACAGATACGCAGTATTTT
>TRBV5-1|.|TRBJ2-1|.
CASSIPTDSYNEQFF
TGCGCCAGCAGCATACCGACGGATTCCTACAATGAGCAGTTCTTC
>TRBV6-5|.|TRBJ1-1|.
CASSYKTDTEAFF
TGTGCCAGCAGTTATAAAACCGACACTGAAGCTTTCTTT
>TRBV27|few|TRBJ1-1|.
CASSLGGEAFF
TGTGCCAGCAGTTTGGGTGGAGAAGCTTTCTTT
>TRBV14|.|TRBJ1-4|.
CASSQRGAGNEKLFF
TGTGCCAGCAGCCAACGGGGGGCTGGTAATGAAAAACTGTTTTTT
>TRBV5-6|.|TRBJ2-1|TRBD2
CASSLVSGSSYNEQFF
TGTGCCAGCAGCTTGGTTAGCGGGAGCTCCTACAATGAGCAGTTCTTC
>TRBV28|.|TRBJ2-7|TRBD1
CASSLLPGQVYEQYF
TGTGCCAGCAGTTTGCTCCCGGGACAGGTTTACGAGCAGTACTTC
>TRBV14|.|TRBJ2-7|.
CASSQVGYEQYF
TGTGCCAGCAGCCAAGTGGGATACGAGCAGTACTTC
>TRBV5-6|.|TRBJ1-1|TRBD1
CASSLGQGGTEAFF
TGTGCCAGCAGCTTAGGACAGGGCGGCACTGAAGCTTTCTTT
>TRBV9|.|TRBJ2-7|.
CASSVGDIDYEQYF
TGTGCCAGCAGCGTAGGGGACATAGACTACGAGCAGTACTTC
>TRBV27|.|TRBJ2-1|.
CAAGGMGNEQFF
TGTGCCGCAGGGGGGATGGGCAATGAGCAGTTCTTC
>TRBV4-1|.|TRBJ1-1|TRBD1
CASADPLWDSLTEAFF
TGCGCCAGCGCAGACCCACTGTGGGACAGTTTAACTGAAGCTTTCTTT
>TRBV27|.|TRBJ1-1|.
CASSSRQVNTEAFF
TGTGCCAGCAGTTCGCGACAGGTGAACACTGAAGCTTTCTTT
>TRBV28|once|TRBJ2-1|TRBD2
CASSWGAGTSGLLGDEQFF
TGTGCCAGCAGTTGGGGCGCAGGGACTAGCGGGCTCCTCGGAGATGAGCAGTTCTTC
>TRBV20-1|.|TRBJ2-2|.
CSAPLTGELFF
TGCAGTGCTCCTCTCACCGGGGAGCTGTTTTTT
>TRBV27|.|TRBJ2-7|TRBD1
CASSVTGLPSYEQYF
TGTGCCAGCAGTGTGACAGGGCTCCCTTCCTACGAGCAGTACTTC
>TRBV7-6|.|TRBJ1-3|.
CASSQAGAGNTIYF
TGTGCCAGCAGCCAAGCGGGAGCTGGAAACACCATATATTTT
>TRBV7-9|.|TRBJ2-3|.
CASSTSGTRSTDTQYF
TGTGCCAGCAGCACGAGCGGAACCCGAAGCACAGATACGCAGTATTTT
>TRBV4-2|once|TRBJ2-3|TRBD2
CASSQAGGGTDTQYF
TGTGCCAGCAGCCAAGCGGGAGGGGGCACAGATACGCAGTATTTT
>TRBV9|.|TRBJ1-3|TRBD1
CASSPRGRITSGNTIYF
TGTGCCAGCAGCCCCAGGGGGCGAATAACCTCTGGAAACACCATATATTTT
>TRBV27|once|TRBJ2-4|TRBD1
CASAGVTGKNIQYF
TGTGCCAGCGCCGGGGTGACAGGGAAAAACATTCAGTACTTC
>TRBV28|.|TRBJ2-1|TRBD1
CASRALDRVPYNEQFF
TGTGCCAGCAGGGCCTTGGACAGGGTACCCTACAATGAGCAGTTCTTC
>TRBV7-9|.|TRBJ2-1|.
CASTGGNNEQFF
TGTGCCAGCACGGGCGGGAACAATGAGCAGTTCTTC
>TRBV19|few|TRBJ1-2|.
CASSTRRDGFYGYTF
TGTGCCAGTAGTACGAGGCGGGACGGGTTTTATGGCTACACCTTC
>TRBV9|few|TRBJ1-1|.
CASSPDPRVNTEAFF
TGTGCCAGCAGCCCAGACCCGAGAGTGAACACTGAAGCTTTCTTT
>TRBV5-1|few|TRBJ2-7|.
CASSLGGNYEQYF
TGCGCCAGCAGCTTGGGGGGGAACTACGAGCAGTACTTC
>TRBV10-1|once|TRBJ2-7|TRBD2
CAIPGRGSYEQYF
TGCGCCATCCCGGGGAGGGGCTCCTACGAGCAGTACTTC
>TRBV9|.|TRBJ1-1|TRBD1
CASSVDRGTEAFF
TGTGCCAGCAGCGTAGACAGGGGCACTGAAGCTTTCTTT
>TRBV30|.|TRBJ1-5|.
CAWSEWAGNQPQHF
TGTGCCTGGAGTGAGTGGGCAGGCAATCAGCCCCAGCATTTT
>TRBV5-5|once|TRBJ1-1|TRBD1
CASSYPGQGTEAFF
TGTGCCAGCAGTTATCCGGGACAGGGGACTGAAGCTTTCTTT
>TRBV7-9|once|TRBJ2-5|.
CASSKGGETQYF
TGTGCCAGCAGCAAAGGTGGCGAGACCCAGTACTTC
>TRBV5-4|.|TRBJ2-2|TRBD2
CASSPTLLAGGDTGELFF
TGTGCCAGCAGCCCCACCCTACTAGCGGGAGGGGACACCGGGGAGCTGTTTTTT
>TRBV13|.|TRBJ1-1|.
CASTPGQSPEAFF
TGTGCCAGCACCCCGGGACAAAGTCCGGAAGCTTTCTTT
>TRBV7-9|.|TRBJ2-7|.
CASSLPRDEQYF
TGTGCCAGCAGCCTCCCCCGGGACGAGCAGTACTTC
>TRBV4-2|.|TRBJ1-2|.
CASSQGAGGENGYTF
TGTGCCAGCAGCCAGGGAGCGGGGGGTGAAAATGGCTACACCTTC
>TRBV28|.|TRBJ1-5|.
CASRSQGNLSIHF
TGTGCCAGCAGATCCCAGGGTAATCTGTCGATACATTTT
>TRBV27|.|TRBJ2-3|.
CASRPGGAPTDTQYF
TGTGCCAGCAGACCAGGTGGCGCCCCCACAGATACGCAGTATTTT
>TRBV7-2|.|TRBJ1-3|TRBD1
CASSLAQGAGNTIYF
TGTGCCAGCAGCTTAGCACAGGGGGCTGGAAACACCATATATTTT
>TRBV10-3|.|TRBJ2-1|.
CAIESMKNNNEQFF
TGTGCCATCGAGAGTATGAAAAATAACAATGAGCAGTTCTTC
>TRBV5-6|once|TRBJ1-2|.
CASSLGPINLKPYTF
TGTGCCAGCAGCTTGGGACCCATCAACCTGAAACCCTACACCTTC
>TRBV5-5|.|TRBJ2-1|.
CASSSGTSPREQFF
TGTGCCAGCAGCTCGGGGACTTCCCCTAGGGAGCAGTTCTTC
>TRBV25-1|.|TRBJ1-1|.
CASKLAENTEAFF
TGTGCCAGCAAGCTCGCAGAGAACACTGAAGCTTTCTTT
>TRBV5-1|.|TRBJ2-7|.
CASSPGATGEQYF
TGCGCCAGCAGCCCCGGGGCGACAGGCGAGCAGTACTTC
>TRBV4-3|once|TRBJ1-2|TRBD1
CASSHGQGYGYTF
TGCGCCAGCAGCCACGGACAGGGGTATGGCTACACCTTC
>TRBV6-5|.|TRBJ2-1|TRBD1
CASTVTGQGAGEQFF
TGTGCCAGCACAGTTACAGGTCAGGGGGCAGGTGAGCAGTTCTTC
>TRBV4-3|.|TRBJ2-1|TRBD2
CASSQEGLAGGTSYNEQFF
TGCGCCAGCAGCCAAGAAGGACTAGCGGGAGGAACTTCATACAATGAGCAGTTCTTC
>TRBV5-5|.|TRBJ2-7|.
CASSLDISYEQYF
TGTGCCAGCAGCTTGGATATCTCCTACGAGCAGTACTTC
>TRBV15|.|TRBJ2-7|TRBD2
CATSKERTSRYEQYF
TGTGCCACCAGCAAAGAGAGGACTAGTCGGTACGAGCAGTACTTC
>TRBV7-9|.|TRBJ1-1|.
CASSSQAEAFF
TGTGCCAGCAGCTCTCAAGCTGAAGCTTTCTTT